This T cell receptor beta chain was captured by sequencing in a study of blood T cell repertoires in COVID-19. Study details: The United States, Italy and Spain supplied acute and convalescent COVID-19 samples.

The table came from immunoSEQ multiplex PCR; TCRdb's copy has only in-frame clones and leaves some out. The sample records about 410,000 clones, about nine tenths being singletons. The age range of participants was about 18 to 95 years, with residence in some 25 US areas. Researchers sorted participants into cohorts using their self-reported clinical history. The source of this sequence is a woman younger than 45 who had recovered from COVID-19. The sequenced sample consisted of PBMCs or T cells enriched from blood (not recorded which).

CDR3 region: CATHLNTEAFF. Here the CDR3 DNA reads TGTGCCACCCACTTGAACACTGAAGCTTTCTTT. V and J are TRBV5-4 and TRBJ1-1, with D uncertain. Trimming took off 9 bases at V and 0 bases at J, with 6 bases between the two ends. The germline CDR1 and CDR2 sequences are SGHNT and YYREEE (reference sequence). The CDR3 has 11 residues.